Below, 20 T cell receptor beta chains from the same sample are listed, as sequenced in a study of Graves' ophthalmopathy and Graves' hyperthyroidism. The authors amplified TCR beta CDR3 regions, and they did so from RNA transcripts for repertoire sequencing. Following a first-round RT-PCR that used HTBI primers, a second-round multiplex PCR was carried out. MiXCR was run by TCRdb on the multiplex PCR reads, yielding one entry per CDR3 protein. This sample yields 580,000 or so distinct CDR3 sequences, of which under 45% are seen a single time; around 4.6% belongs to the top ten. Sequenced: peripheral blood or thyroid tissue (not recorded which). The receptor set was obtained from an adult man with Graves' hyperthyroidism.

A few counts support this clonotype. J is TRBJ1-1 and V is TRBV7-9, with D unclear. Germline CDR1 and CDR2: SEHNR and FQNEAQ (reference sequence). The CDR3 has 13 residues. Trimming removed 5 bases from V and 6 bases from J, with 13 bases in between. The CDR3 coding sequence is TGTGCCAGCAGCCAGATATTTGGATCTGAAGCTTTCTTT. This translates into CASSQIFGSEAFF.

The V gene is TRBV24-1, the J gene TRBJ2-7, with 10 bases lining up with TRBD1. TRBJ2-1 matches the DNA end more closely, so the J call is doubtful. The CDR3 consists of 15 residues. CDR1 is KGHDR and CDR2 is SFDVKD in the germline V gene. CDR3 residues: CATSDSGQGGNEQFF. In nucleotides, the CDR3 is TGTGCCACCAGTGATTCTGGACAGGGGGGCAATGAGCAGTTCTTC.

The chain links TRBV6-5 to TRBJ1-1; 9 bases are shared with TRBD1. CDR1 is MNHEY and CDR2 is SVGAGI in the germline V gene. The CDR3 length is 13 residues. V lost 5 bases, J lost 7 bases, and 5 bases stayed unmatched. CDR3 in DNA: TGTGCCAGCAGTCGGACAGGGGCAAATGAAGCTTTCTTT. Translated, it gives CASSRTGANEAFF.

The chain couples TRBV7-2 to TRBJ2-7; 11 bases are shared with TRBD1. This CDR3 region has 15 residues. J gave up 4 bases and V 5 bases, and 7 bases lay outside the gene matches. CDR1 SGHTA and CDR2 FQGNSA come from the germline V gene. The CDR3 is CASSRDRDRGYEQYF. The CDR3 DNA reads TGTGCCAGCAGCCGGGACCGGGACAGGGGGTACGAGCAGTACTTC.

This chain connects TRBV2 to TRBJ2-5; 9 positions agree with TRBD2. CDR1 and CDR2 from the germline V gene are SNHLY and FYNNEI. J gave up 11 bases and V 1 base, and 11 bases lay outside the gene matches. This CDR3 is 15 amino acids long. The CDR3 loop is CASSEGWLAGNEQYF. DNA of the CDR3: TGTGCCAGCAGTGAAGGCTGGCTAGCGGGGAATGAGCAGTACTTC.

This clonotype was picked up a small number of times. The V and J genes are TRBV10-2 and TRBJ2-3; D might be TRBD2 (5 bases). V dropped 2 bases and J dropped 4 bases, with 13 bases sitting between them. The V gene's germline CDR1 is WSHSY and CDR2 SAAADI. The CDR3 has 15 residues. The CDR3 region has the DNA TGCGCCAGCAGTGAGGCGGGCCTGGCGGCAGATACGCAGTATTTT. It encodes CASSEAGLAADTQYF.

This clonotype occurred many times. The V gene is TRBV19, the J gene TRBJ1-1; unclear D gene. This CDR3 is 13 amino acids long. V gave up 7 bases and J gave up 0 bases, with 9 bases separating them. CDR1 is LNHDA, CDR2 SQIVND, per germline (reference sequence). The CDR3 here is CASIEGLNTEAFF. DNA of the CDR3: TGTGCCAGTATTGAGGGCTTGAACACTGAAGCTTTCTTT.

This sequence joins TRBV12-3 or TRBV12-4 and TRBJ1-4; D gene ambiguous. V was clipped by 5 bases and J by 8 bases, with 15 bases between them. The CDR3 runs 14 residues. The chain's CDR3 is CASSPSKHVEKLFF. DNA of the CDR3: TGTGCCAGCAGTCCGAGTAAGCACGTAGAAAAACTGTTTTTT.

V usage is TRBV24-1 and J usage is TRBJ2-3; 7 positions match TRBD1. The CDR3 sequence is 18 residues long. Losses at the gene ends were 1 base for V and 0 bases for J; bases not matched to a gene: 9. Germline lookup yields CDR1 KGHDR and CDR2 SFDVKD. The CDR3 loop reads CATSDFGEGTASTDTQYF. As DNA, the CDR3 is TGTGCCACCAGTGATTTCGGAGAAGGGACAGCTAGCACAGATACGCAGTATTTT.

This clonotype was detected only a few times. Just one base apart from a much larger clone, this may be a read error. V and J are TRBV28 and TRBJ1-3, with a weak D call TRBD1 (6 bases). V lost 4 bases to trimming and J lost 3 bases, with 7 bases between them. Germline V CDR1 and CDR2: MDHEN, SYDVKM. The CDR3 spans 13 residues. CDR3 region: CASSSGVGNTIYF. The CDR3 DNA reads TGTGCCAGCAGTTCAGGGGTTGGAAACACCATATATTTT.

This clonotype has ten or more counts. The J gene is TRBJ2-5, the V gene TRBV5-1; 8 bases fit TRBD2. The V segment lost 0 bases and the J segment 2 bases; nucleotides outside the gene matches: 6. The CDR3 contains 16 residues. From germline, CDR1 is SGHRS and CDR2 YFSETQ. The CDR3, as DNA: TGCGCCAGCAGCTTGGCGGGGTCTAGCGGGCAAGAGACCCAGTACTTC. Amino acid sequence: CASSLAGSSGQETQYF.

This CDR3 reads CSAALTSGGSSYEQYF. The CDR3 coding sequence is TGCAGTGCAGCGCTGACTAGCGGGGGGAGCTCCTACGAGCAGTACTTC. The chain links TRBV20-1 to TRBJ2-7; 13 bases match TRBD2. The CDR3 runs 16 residues. J gave up 0 bases and V 6 bases, and 8 bases lay outside the gene matches. The V gene's germline CDR1 is DFQATT and CDR2 SNEGSKA (reference sequence).

This clonotype was observed many times. The J gene is TRBJ1-1, the V gene TRBV7-2; D remains ambiguous. The CDR3 has 15 residues. Trimming cost V 6 bases and J 1 base, with 15 bases left between them. Looked up from germline, CDR1 is SGHTA and CDR2 is FQGNSA. The CDR3 spells CASSLRLSPNTEAFF. The CDR3 nucleotides read TGTGCCAGCAGTTTAAGACTAAGCCCGAACACTGAAGCTTTCTTT. Combining the CDR3 with reference TRBV7-2 and TRBJ1-1 gives the whole variable domain GAGVSQSPSNKVTEKGKDVELRCDPISGHTALYWYRQSLGQGLEFLIYFQGNSAPDKSGLPSDRFSAERTGGSVSTLTIQRTQQEDSAVYLCASSLRLSPNTEAFFGQGTRLTVV.

This rearrangement joins TRBV20-1 to TRBJ1-5; TRBD1 agrees at 8 bases. V lost 5 bases to trimming and J lost 5 bases; unmatched junction nucleotides: 2. CDR3 length equals 12 residues. The germline V gene encodes CDR1 DFQATT and CDR2 SNEGSKA (reference sequence). In nucleotides, the CDR3 is TGCAGTGCTGGACAGGGCTATCAGCCCCAGCATTTT. It encodes CSAGQGYQPQHF.

This clonotype has a count of ten or more. This chain connects TRBV20-1 to TRBJ1-6; 9 bases are a match to TRBD1. The CDR3 covers 18 residues. Trimming cost V 4 bases and J 9 bases; bases outside gene matches: 19. Germline assignment: CDR1 DFQATT and CDR2 SNEGSKA (reference sequence). For the CDR3, the DNA is TGCAGTGCTAAAACCGGGACAGGGACCATCTCTGGAGGTTCACCCCTCCACTTT. This encodes CSAKTGTGTISGGSPLHF.

As DNA, the CDR3 is TGTGCCAGTAGTGGAGCGGGGACAGGGGAGCTGTTTTTT. Amino acids: CASSGAGTGELFF. The chain is built from TRBV19 and TRBJ2-2, with D perhaps TRBD2 (7 bases). The germline V gene encodes CDR1 LNHDA and CDR2 SQIVND (reference sequence). Trimming took off 5 bases at V and 8 bases at J, with 12 bases between the two ends. The CDR3 has 13 residues.

This clonotype appeared a few times. The CDR3 is CASSSQGAANYGYTF. DNA of the CDR3: TGTGCCAGTAGTTCGCAGGGGGCCGCTAACTATGGCTACACCTTC. The chain has TRBV19 and TRBJ1-2; 8 bases match TRBD1. Trimming at V came to 5 bases and at J to 0 bases, leaving 5 bases not matched to a gene. CDR3 length: 15 residues. Germline values: CDR1 LNHDA, CDR2 SQIVND (reference sequence).

This clonotype was observed a single time. The CDR3 sequence: CASSIQGGGGEQYF. As DNA, the CDR3 is TGTGCCAGTAGTATACAAGGGGGCGGAGGCGAGCAGTACTTC. The chain recombines TRBV19 with TRBJ2-7, with 7 bases fitting TRBD1. This CDR3 has 14 amino acids. Germline CDR1 LNHDA, CDR2 SQIVND (reference sequence). V lost 2 bases and J lost 6; bases outside the gene matches: 7.

This clonotype appeared a few times. The chain recombines TRBV2 with TRBJ2-3; 11 bases are shared with TRBD1. V dropped 7 bases and J dropped 4; count of bases not matched to a gene: 4. CDR1 is SNHLY and CDR2 is FYNNEI in the germline V gene. This CDR3 is 14 amino acids long. For the CDR3, the DNA is TGTGCCAGCAAAGGGACAGGGGGACCAGATACGCAGTATTTT. Translation gives CASKGTGGPDTQYF.

This clonotype showed up many times. The chain links TRBV13 to TRBJ1-1; D is ambiguous. Looked up from germline, CDR1 is PRHDT and CDR2 is FYEKMQ (reference sequence). V lost 5 bases and J 1 base, leaving 8 bases between the germline ends. The CDR3 sequence is 13 residues long. The CDR3 region is CASSLDWNTEAFF. In DNA form, the CDR3 reads TGTGCCAGCAGCCTGGACTGGAACACTGAAGCTTTCTTT.